The 29 T cell receptor beta chains given below trace back to one sample, sequenced in a study of control samples from healthy donors and cancer patients. The protocol was immunoSEQ multiplex PCR, while the TCRdb copy is restricted to in-frame clones and leaves out a portion. Of approximately 94,000 clones listed, about 81% are singletons. Sequencing was carried out using PBMCs. The source is a man in his 70s with lung cancer.

Details on this clone: No DNA is shown, since the ends of the CDR3 on it are uncertain; the CDR3 is the one TCRdb lists. This rearrangement joins TRBV28 to TRBJ2-3; the D segment call TRBD2 is taken from the table without a DNA check. Ends included, the CDR3 has 20 residues. Germline V gene sequence: CDR1 MDHEN, CDR2 SYDVKM. CDR3 amino acids: CASSSSTGGLAGGRSDTQYF.

This clone was picked up one time. The gene calls are TRBV7-2 and TRBJ2-2, with TRBD1 matching 9 bases. The CDR3 is 15 residues long. CDR1 is SGHTA, CDR2 FQGNSA, per germline. Trimming took 5 bases from V and 7 from J; bases not matched to a gene: 8. CDR3 in amino acids: CASSRGTGTSGELFF. CDR3 coding DNA: TGTGCCAGCAGCAGGGGGACAGGGACCAGCGGGGAGCTGTTTTTT. Full variable domain (outside the CDR3, taken from reference TRBV7-2 and TRBJ2-2): GAGVSQSPSNKVTEKGKDVELRCDPISGHTALYWYRQSLGQGLEFLIYFQGNSAPDKSGLPSDRFSAERTGGSVSTLTIQRTQQEDSAVYLCASSRGTGTSGELFFGEGSRLTVL.

This chain connects TRBV5-1 to TRBJ1-4; D remains unclear. The CDR3 has 17 residues. CDR1 and CDR2 (germline): SGHRS, YFSETQ. The V gene lost 0 bases and the J gene lost 2 bases, with 14 bases spanning the gap. In DNA form, the CDR3 reads TGCGCCAGCAGCTTGGGGGCTAGGGAAGGCACTAATGAAAAACTGTTTTTT. This gives the protein CASSLGAREGTNEKLFF.

The chain combines TRBV5-1 with TRBJ2-1; 14 bases map to TRBD2. Per the germline V gene, CDR1 is SGHRS and CDR2 is YFSETQ. The CDR3 totals 16 residues. Trimming took 0 bases from V and 6 from J; bases not matched to a gene: 2. CDR3 region: CASSLVGTSGGNEQFF. The DNA of the CDR3 is TGCGCCAGCAGCTTGGTTGGGACTAGCGGGGGCAATGAGCAGTTCTTC.

This clone appeared once. This chain links TRBV24-1 with TRBJ2-3, with a possible D match to TRBD2 (6 bases). Germline CDR1 is KGHDR and CDR2 is SFDVKD. The CDR3 runs 16 residues. V was trimmed by 7 bases and J by 1 base, leaving 17 bases between them. CDR3 sequence reads: CATRGGEVGRTDTQYF. The CDR3 DNA is TGTGCCACCAGGGGCGGGGAGGTGGGGCGCACAGATACGCAGTATTTT.

This clone was observed a handful of times. This chain links TRBV3-1 (or the pseudogene TRBV3-2) with TRBJ1-2; possibly TRBD1 for D (5 bases). CDR1 is LGHDT, CDR2 YNNKEL, per germline (reference sequence). The CDR3 totals 14 residues. Trimming took 6 bases from V and 5 from J, leaving 16 bases between them. The CDR3 bases are TGTGCCAGCAGGCATAGAAAACAGGAGTATGGCTACACCTTC. Protein sequence: CASRHRKQEYGYTF.

This clone was seen a few times. This rearrangement joins TRBV9 to TRBJ1-2; TRBD1 matches 9 bases. The CDR3 runs to 15 residues. The trim removed 3 bases at V and 5 bases at J, leaving 8 bases unmatched. Germline CDR1 is SGDLS and CDR2 is YYNGEE. In nucleotides, the CDR3 is TGTGCCAGCAGCGGGGTAGGACAGGGGAGGTATGGCTACACCTTC. The encoded protein is CASSGVGQGRYGYTF.

The chain recombines TRBV7-3 with TRBJ2-1; 11 bases align to TRBD2. The CDR3 is made up of 15 amino acids. V shed 5 bases and J 7 bases; nucleotides not matched to a gene: 7. Germline V CDR1 and CDR2: SGHTA, FQGTGA. CDR3: CASSNSGGAGNEQFF. CDR3 nucleotides: TGTGCCAGCAGCAATAGCGGGGGGGCAGGGAATGAGCAGTTCTTC. The full variable domain, with the rest looked up from reference TRBV7-3 and TRBJ2-1, is GAGVSQTPSNKVTEKGKYVELRCDPISGHTALYWYRQSLGQGPEFLIYFQGTGAADDSGLPNDRFFAVRPEGSVSTLKIQRTERGDSAVYLCASSNSGGAGNEQFFGPGTRLTVL.

This clone was seen only a few times. The chain uses TRBV9 and TRBJ2-3; 9 bases align to TRBD2. The CDR3 is 15 residues long. Germline CDR1 is SGDLS and CDR2 is YYNGEE. Unmatched junction bases numbered 4, after V lost 5 bases and J lost 0 bases. The CDR3 DNA follows: TGTGCCAGCAGTCCTCTAGCGGGGAGCACAGATACGCAGTATTTT. Protein product: CASSPLAGSTDTQYF.

This rearrangement joins TRBV4-1 to TRBJ2-1, with D possibly being TRBD2 (5 bases). Germline CDR1 and CDR2: MGHRA and YSYEKL. The CDR3 covers 16 residues. V shed 1 base and J shed 1 base, with 11 bases lying between them. For the CDR3, the DNA is TGCGCCAGCAGCCAAGCACCCGGAGGATCCTACAATGAGCAGTTCTTC. It codes for CASSQAPGGSYNEQFF.

J is TRBJ1-4 and V is TRBV2; tentatively, D is TRBD1 (5 bases). The CDR3 spans 14 residues. V gave up 8 bases and J gave up 5 bases, with 15 bases separating them. From germline, CDR1 is SNHLY and CDR2 FYNNEI. The CDR3: CASQLGAANEKLFF. The DNA for the CDR3 is TGTGCCAGCCAACTCGGGGCGGCGAATGAAAAACTGTTTTTT.

V and J are TRBV14 and TRBJ2-6; D remains ambiguous. The CDR3 sequence is 15 residues long. Germline assignment: CDR1 SGHDN and CDR2 FVKESK. Trimming removed 4 bases from V and 3 bases from J, with 10 bases in between. The chain's CDR3 is CASSPRQGGANVLTF. CDR3 nucleotides: TGTGCCAGCAGCCCTAGGCAAGGTGGGGCCAACGTCCTGACTTTC.

The chain has TRBV9 and TRBJ2-2; 10 bases are shared with TRBD1. The CDR3 has 14 amino acids. The V gene end was trimmed by 3 bases and the J gene end by 8 bases; junction bases not matched to a gene: 4. Germline-derived CDR1 and CDR2 are SGDLS and YYNGEE. The CDR3 loop is CASSERTGGGELFF. The CDR3 bases are TGTGCCAGCAGCGAACGGACAGGGGGAGGGGAGCTGTTTTTT.

This chain uses TRBV7-2 with TRBJ1-5; 7 nucleotides match TRBD1. This CDR3 has 15 amino acids. Per the germline V gene, CDR1 is SGHTA and CDR2 is FQGNSA. V shed 4 bases, J shed 6 bases, and the junction held 9 bases outside the gene matches. The CDR3 loop reads CASSYPTGSGQPQHF. The CDR3, as DNA: TGTGCCAGCAGCTACCCGACAGGGTCGGGTCAGCCCCAGCATTTT.

This chain links TRBV5-1 with TRBJ2-2; D not certain. Germline V gene sequence: CDR1 SGHRS, CDR2 YFSETQ. The CDR3 is 15 residues long. Deletions cut 0 bases from V and 2 bases from J, with 8 bases between. The CDR3 nucleotides are TGCGCCAGCAGCTTGGACAACAGAAACACCGGGGAGCTGTTTTTT. Its protein product is CASSLDNRNTGELFF.

The chain has TRBV6-2 or TRBV6-3 and TRBJ2-2; D is undetermined. The CDR3 extends over 13 amino acids. V lost 2 bases to trimming and J lost 1 base, with 2 bases between them. Per the germline V gene, CDR1 is MNHEY and CDR2 is SVGEGT. CDR3: CASSYVNTGELFF. DNA of the CDR3: TGTGCCAGCAGTTACGTGAACACCGGGGAGCTGTTTTTT.

This clone was observed once. This chain links TRBV7-9 with TRBJ1-4; D is unclear. Germline CDR1 SEHNR, CDR2 FQNEAQ (reference sequence). This CDR3 comprises 14 residues. Trimming took 4 bases from V and 7 from J, leaving 13 bases between them. In DNA, the CDR3 is TGTGCCAGCAGCTCCCACATAAGCGGTGAAAAACTGTTTTTT. As protein: CASSSHISGEKLFF.

The J gene is TRBJ2-5, the V gene TRBV5-1; D may be TRBD1 (6 bases). Germline CDR1 and CDR2: SGHRS and YFSETQ. The V gene lost 5 bases and the J gene lost 5 bases, with 10 bases spanning the gap. The CDR3 covers 12 residues. The CDR3 reads CASSTGSETQYF. CDR3 sequence (DNA): TGCGCCAGCAGTACAGGGTCGGAGACCCAGTACTTC. Drawing the rest from reference TRBV5-1 and TRBJ2-5, the complete variable domain is KAGVTQTPRYLIKTRGQQVTLSCSPISGHRSVSWYQQTPGQGLQFLFEYFSETQRNKGNFPGRFSGRQFSNSRSEMNVSTLELGDSALYLCASSTGSETQYFGPGTRLLVL.

As for this clone: Germline and junction disagree at one end, which may indicate a read error. The V call is TRBV3-1 (or the pseudogene TRBV3-2), the J call TRBJ2-7, with D perhaps assigned TRBD1 or TRBD2 (5 bases each). The germline V gene has CDR1 LGHDT and CDR2 YNNKEL (reference sequence). CDR3 size: 14 residues. Here the CDR3 DNA reads TGTGCCAGCAGCCAAGGGGACCTATCAGGGCCTCCCTTCTTC. Encoded protein: CASSQGDLSGPPFF.

The V gene is TRBV19, the J gene TRBJ1-5, with 9 bases matching TRBD1. CDR1 is LNHDA, CDR2 SQIVND, per germline (reference sequence). CDR3 length: 17 residues. Trimming took 1 base from V and 10 from J; bases not matched to a gene: 14. DNA for the CDR3: TGTGCCAGTAGTATAGCCCATTCTGGGACAGGGATCGATCCCCAGCATTTT. It specifies CASSIAHSGTGIDPQHF.

This chain links TRBV6-5 with TRBJ1-1, with unresolved D. V was shortened by 4 bases and J by 4 bases, with 16 bases between the two germline ends. The length of the CDR3 is 15 residues. The germline gives CDR1 MNHEY, CDR2 SVGAGI. For the CDR3, the DNA is TGTGCCAGCAGTTTCCCGGGCGGGAAGGTCACTGAAGCTTTCTTT. Translating it yields CASSFPGGKVTEAFF.

The chain joins TRBV6-2 or TRBV6-3 to TRBJ1-1; D not certain. V lost 2 bases to trimming and J lost 1 base, with 5 bases between them. CDR3 size: 13 residues. CDR1 is MNHEY, CDR2 SVGEGT, per germline. CDR3: CASSYDPNTEAFF. The CDR3 coding sequence is TGTGCCAGCAGTTACGACCCGAACACTGAAGCTTTCTTT.

The chain carries TRBV7-3 and TRBJ2-2; D possibly uses TRBD1 or TRBD2 (5 bases each). CDR3 length: 16 amino acids. Between the trimmed V and J ends, which lost 1 base and 4 bases, there was a span of 13 bases. CDR1 and CDR2 from the germline V gene are SGHTA and FQGTGA. The CDR3, as DNA: TGTGCCAGCAGCTTAAACCGGGACCCAGGCACCGGGGAGCTGTTTTTT. This sequence encodes CASSLNRDPGTGELFF.

This clone turned up a few times. V gene TRBV28 combines with J gene TRBJ2-7; a possible D gene is TRBD1 (6 bases). CDR3 length: 15 amino acids. V gave up 7 bases and J gave up 2 bases, with 18 bases separating them. The germline gives CDR1 MDHEN, CDR2 SYDVKM. Here the CDR3 reads CASKTSGTSTYEQYF. CDR3 in DNA: TGTGCCAGCAAGACTTCCGGGACATCTACCTACGAGCAGTACTTC.

The chain has TRBV2 and TRBJ1-6; no firm D call. The CDR3 consists of 11 residues. Looked up from germline, CDR1 is SNHLY and CDR2 is FYNNEI. V was trimmed by 4 bases and J by 9 bases, leaving 4 bases between them. The CDR3 sequence is CASSGSSPLHF. The CDR3 nucleotides are TGTGCCAGCAGTGGGAGTTCACCCCTCCACTTT.

This chain connects TRBV18 to TRBJ2-1, with 9 bases that match TRBD2. Germline CDR1 reads KGHSH; CDR2 reads LQKENI. V lost 5 bases to trimming and J lost 5 bases; unmatched junction nucleotides: 10. This CDR3 region has 16 residues. The CDR3 loop reads CASSSGEAGGNNEQFF. The CDR3 nucleotides are TGTGCCAGCTCATCCGGCGAAGCGGGGGGAAACAATGAGCAGTTCTTC.

The chain has TRBV9 and TRBJ2-3; D not certain. Germline CDR1 and CDR2: SGDLS and YYNGEE. V was cut by 3 bases and J by 6 bases, with 5 bases left in between. This CDR3 region has 11 residues. The CDR3 here is CASSAYDTQYF. CDR3 DNA sequence: TGTGCCAGCAGCGCCTACGATACGCAGTATTTT.

This clone appeared a few times. The V and J genes are TRBV10-1 and TRBJ2-1; TRBD2 aligns across 8 bases. CDR3 size: 16 residues. The J segment lost 10 bases and the V segment lost 1 base, leaving 12 bases of the junction unmatched. From germline, CDR1 is WNHNN and CDR2 SYGVQD (reference sequence). The DNA for the CDR3 is TGCGCCAGCAGTGAGTATAGGACTAGCCTGACCGACGAGCAGTTCTTC. Its protein product is CASSEYRTSLTDEQFF.

V is TRBV15 and J is TRBJ1-2, with no clear D. Trimming left V 0 bases short and J 7 bases short, with 18 bases between. Germline CDR1 is LNHNV and CDR2 is YYDKDF (reference sequence). The CDR3 extends over 16 amino acids. CDR3 sequence (DNA): TGTGCCACCAGCAGAGATCGGCTAATCGGGGTGACTGGCTACACCTTC. It codes for CATSRDRLIGVTGYTF.